This entry lists 2 T cell receptor beta chains sequenced from one sample in a study of beta chain features in type 1 diabetes. All of the isolated RNA was reverse transcribed, so expressed TCRB transcripts were sequenced. TCRdb keeps only in-frame clones here, not all; method: immunoSEQ multiplex PCR. This sample has a few hundred thousand clones, with roughly 16% found just once. Source material: naive CD4+ T cells from blood. These receptors were obtained from a woman aged 18-29 years in good health.

This clone has more than one count but fewer than ten. The chain uses TRBV4-3 and TRBJ2-7; weak D call: TRBD2 (6 bases). The germline V gene encodes CDR1 LGHNA and CDR2 YSLEER. CDR3 length: 15 residues. V was pared by 0 bases and J by 2 bases, with 11 bases between. CDR3 sequence: CASSQDQGGAYEQYF. DNA for the CDR3: TGCGCCAGCAGCCAAGATCAAGGAGGGGCCTACGAGCAGTACTTC.

The chain links TRBV6-5 to TRBJ1-5, with TRBD1 as a possible D gene (5 bases). The ends were cut back, 4 bases at V and 2 bases at J, with 15 bases in the middle. The CDR3 length is 16 residues. From germline, CDR1 is MNHEY and CDR2 SVGAGI. The CDR3 nucleotides are TGTGCCAGCAGTTCCAGGGCCCCTCGGGGCAATCAGCCCCAGCATTTT. Its protein product is CASSSRAPRGNQPQHF.